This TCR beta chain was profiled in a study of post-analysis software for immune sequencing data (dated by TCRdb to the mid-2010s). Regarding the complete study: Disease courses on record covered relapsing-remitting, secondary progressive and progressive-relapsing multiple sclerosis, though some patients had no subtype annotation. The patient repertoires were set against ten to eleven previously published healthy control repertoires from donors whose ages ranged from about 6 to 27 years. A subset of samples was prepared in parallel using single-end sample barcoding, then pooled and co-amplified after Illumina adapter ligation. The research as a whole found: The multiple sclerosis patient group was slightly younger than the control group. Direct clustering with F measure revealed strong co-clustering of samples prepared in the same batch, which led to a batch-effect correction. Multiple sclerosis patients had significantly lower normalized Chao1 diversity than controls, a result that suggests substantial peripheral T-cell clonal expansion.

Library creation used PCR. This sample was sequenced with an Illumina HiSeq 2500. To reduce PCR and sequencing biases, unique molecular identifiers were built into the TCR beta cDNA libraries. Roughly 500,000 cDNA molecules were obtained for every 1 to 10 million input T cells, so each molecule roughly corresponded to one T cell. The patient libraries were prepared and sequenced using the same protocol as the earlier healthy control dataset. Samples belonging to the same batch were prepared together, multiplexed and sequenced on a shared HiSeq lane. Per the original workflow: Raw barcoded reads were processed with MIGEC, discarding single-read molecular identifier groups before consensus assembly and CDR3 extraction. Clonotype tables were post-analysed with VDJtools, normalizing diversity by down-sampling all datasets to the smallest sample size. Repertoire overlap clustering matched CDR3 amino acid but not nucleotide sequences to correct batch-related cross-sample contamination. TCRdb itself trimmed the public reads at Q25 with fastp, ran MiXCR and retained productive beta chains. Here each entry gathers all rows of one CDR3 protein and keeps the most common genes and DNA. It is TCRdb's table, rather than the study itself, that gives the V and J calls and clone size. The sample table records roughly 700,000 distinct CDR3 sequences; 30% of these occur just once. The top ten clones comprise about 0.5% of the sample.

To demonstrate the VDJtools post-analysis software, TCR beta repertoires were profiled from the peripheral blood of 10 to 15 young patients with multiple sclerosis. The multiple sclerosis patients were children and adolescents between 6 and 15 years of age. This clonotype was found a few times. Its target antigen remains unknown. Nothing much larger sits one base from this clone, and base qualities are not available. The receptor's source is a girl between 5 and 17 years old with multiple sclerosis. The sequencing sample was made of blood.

The DNA is as follows: TGTGCCAGCAGCCTCGGACGGGCATTCGACACCTTC. It translates to CASSLGRAFDTF. In this chain, TRBV5-6 is recombined with TRBJ1-2; the D gene cannot be named for sure. Trimming takes 4 bases from V and 12 bases from J, and the germline ends sit 16 bases apart. Reading from cysteine to phenylalanine, the CDR3 counts 12 amino acids. Of the read, only the CDR3 DNA is kept; its 36 bases are in frame from base 1. The germline V gene sets CDR1 to SGHDT and CDR2 to YYEEEE.